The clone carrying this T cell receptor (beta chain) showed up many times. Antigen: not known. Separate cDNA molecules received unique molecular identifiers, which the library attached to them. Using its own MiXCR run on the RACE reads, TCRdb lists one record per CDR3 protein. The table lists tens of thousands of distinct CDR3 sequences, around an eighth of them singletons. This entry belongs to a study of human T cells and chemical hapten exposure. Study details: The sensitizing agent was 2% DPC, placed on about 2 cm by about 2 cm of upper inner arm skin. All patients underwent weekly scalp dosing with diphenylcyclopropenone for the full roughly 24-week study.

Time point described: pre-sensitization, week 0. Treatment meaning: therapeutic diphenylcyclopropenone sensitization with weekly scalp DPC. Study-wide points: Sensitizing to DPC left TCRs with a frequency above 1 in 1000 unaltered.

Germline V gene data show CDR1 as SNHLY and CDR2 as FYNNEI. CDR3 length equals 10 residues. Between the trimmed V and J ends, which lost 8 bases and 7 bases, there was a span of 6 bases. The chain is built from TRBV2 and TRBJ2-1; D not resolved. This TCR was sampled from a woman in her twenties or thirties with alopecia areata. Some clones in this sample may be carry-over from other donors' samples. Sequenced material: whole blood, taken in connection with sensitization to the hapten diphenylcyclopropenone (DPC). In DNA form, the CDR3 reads TGTGCCAGCGGTGGGAATGAGCAGTTCTTC. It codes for CASGGNEQFF.